These 19 T cell receptor beta chains came from one sample sequenced in a study of identical twins (dated by TCRdb to the mid-2010s). To prepare the library, 5' RACE was applied. This sample was sequenced with an Illumina HiSeq 2000. The public reads were quality trimmed at Q25 with fastp and then assembled into clones with MiXCR by TCRdb, keeping productive beta chains. Every entry covers one CDR3 protein and lists the most common genes and DNA from its rows. This sample lists about 250,000 distinct CDR3 sequences; around 8% were detected once. The biggest ten clones account for less than 4% of the sample. These data were also filed under a second study, of yellow fever vaccine responses in identical twins.

Sequenced material: CD8+ T cells sorted from blood. These TCRs come from a young woman in good health.

The rearrangement uses TRBV29-1 and TRBJ2-7, with TRBD2 matching over 7 bases. The ends lost 5 bases at V and 4 bases at J; junction bases unmatched: 5. Germline V gives CDR1 SQVTM, CDR2 ANQGSEA. The CDR3 spans 12 residues. CDR3 region: CSVLAETYEQYF. CDR3 nucleotide sequence: TGCAGCGTTCTAGCGGAAACGTACGAGCAGTACTTC.

This clonotype turned up a few times. The rearrangement joins TRBV6-2 or TRBV6-3 to TRBJ2-1; D gene uncertain. This CDR3 is built from 13 residues. Germline V gene data show CDR1 as MNHEY and CDR2 as SVGEGT. V dropped 5 bases and J dropped 5 bases, with 10 bases sitting between them. The CDR3 protein is CASSQDFNNEQFF. The CDR3 bases are TGTGCCAGCAGTCAAGACTTTAACAATGAGCAGTTCTTC.

The gene calls are TRBV13 and TRBJ2-7; D not resolved. Germline CDR1 reads PRHDT; CDR2 reads FYEKMQ (reference sequence). CDR3 size: 11 residues. V lost 5 bases and J lost 6, with 8 bases in between. The CDR3 loop is CASSPGIEQYF. CDR3 in DNA: TGTGCCAGCAGCCCCGGTATCGAGCAGTACTTC.

This clonotype was observed at least ten times. The chain has TRBV4-3 and TRBJ2-1; D remains ambiguous. The germline gives CDR1 LGHNA, CDR2 YSLEER. The germline V and J ends were trimmed by 0 bases and 3 bases, with 12 bases remaining between them. The CDR3 is made up of 16 amino acids. The CDR3 protein is CASSQESTPLYNEQFF. CDR3 DNA sequence: TGCGCCAGCAGCCAAGAGTCGACACCCCTCTACAATGAGCAGTTCTTC.

CDR3 sequence: CASSATGEDTQYF. DNA of the CDR3: TGTGCCAGCAGCGCAACAGGGGAGGATACGCAGTATTTT. The V gene is TRBV7-9, the J gene TRBJ2-3; 7 bases agree with TRBD1. Germline lookup yields CDR1 SEHNR and CDR2 FQNEAQ (reference sequence). With V trimmed by 5 bases and J by 6 bases, 5 bases remained unmatched. There are 13 residues in the CDR3.

The table lists this clonotype with a few counts. The J gene is TRBJ2-5, the V gene TRBV12-3 or TRBV12-4; 10 nucleotides agree with TRBD2. With V trimmed by 6 bases and J by 4 bases, 2 bases remained unmatched. The CDR3 spans 13 residues. The CDR3 sequence: CASSWTSGETQYF. In DNA, the CDR3 is TGTGCCAGCAGCTGGACTAGCGGAGAGACCCAGTACTTC.

This clonotype has at least ten counts. The chain carries TRBV20-1 and TRBJ2-5, with D maybe TRBD2 (5 bases). This CDR3 has 13 amino acids. CDR1 and CDR2 from the germline V gene are DFQATT and SNEGSKA (reference sequence). The V gene lost 4 bases and the J gene lost 3 bases, with 12 bases spanning the gap. The CDR3 DNA follows: TGCAGTGCTATCCGTATCGGGGAAGAGACCCAGTACTTC. Its protein product is CSAIRIGEETQYF.

In this sample, this clonotype turned up a few times. V and J are TRBV7-9 and TRBJ1-5; weak D call: TRBD1 (6 bases). The V end was cut by 8 bases, the J end by 3 bases, with 20 bases between. The CDR3 runs 16 residues. The germline V gene encodes CDR1 SEHNR and CDR2 FQNEAQ (reference sequence). CDR3 sequence (DNA): TGTGCCAGCGCGACGGGGGCCCCGGGTTCCAATCAGCCCCAGCATTTT. Amino acids: CASATGAPGSNQPQHF.

Only a few counts were recorded for this clonotype. V usage is TRBV27 and J usage is TRBJ1-5, with D hard to call. Trimming removed 5 bases at V and 4 bases at J, with 6 bases between. The CDR3 is 12 residues long. Germline V gene sequence: CDR1 MNHEY, CDR2 SMNVEV (reference sequence). The CDR3 DNA reads as TGTGCCAGCAGTCCCAGAAATCAGCCCCAGCATTTT. This codes for CASSPRNQPQHF.

CDR3 region: CASTLRASPTDTQYF. The CDR3, as DNA: TGTGCCAGCACTCTTAGGGCTAGCCCCACAGATACGCAGTATTTT. The chain combines TRBV11-2 with TRBJ2-3; D is perhaps TRBD2 (5 bases). This CDR3 comprises 15 residues. Germline loops: CDR1 SGHAT, CDR2 FQNNGV. Trimming cost V 7 bases and J 2 bases, with 16 bases left between them.

This clonotype was seen only a few times. This chain links TRBV6-5 with TRBJ2-7, with TRBD1 matching 9 bases. Germline CDR1 MNHEY, CDR2 SVGAGI. V shed 0 bases, J shed 3 bases, and the junction held 6 bases outside the gene matches. This CDR3 contains 16 residues. The CDR3 loop is CASSYSRTGVYYEQYF. The CDR3 DNA reads as TGTGCCAGCAGTTACTCGAGGACAGGGGTTTACTACGAGCAGTACTTC.

This clonotype was found a few times. The rearrangement links TRBV27 to TRBJ2-1, with 9 bases fitting TRBD1. CDR3 length: 15 residues. Germline CDR1 reads MNHEY; CDR2 reads SMNVEV (reference sequence). With 4 bases clipped from V and 5 bases from J, the junction kept 6 bases outside the gene matches. The CDR3 loop is CASSSRDRVDNEQFF. Written as DNA, the CDR3 is TGTGCCAGCAGTTCGCGGGACAGGGTGGACAATGAGCAGTTCTTC.

This clonotype showed up many times. This chain connects TRBV6-1 to TRBJ1-5; 8 bases align to TRBD1. The CDR3 runs to 15 residues. Germline V gene data show CDR1 as MNHNS and CDR2 as SASEGT. The V segment lost 10 bases and the J segment 3 bases; nucleotides outside the gene matches: 11. The CDR3 DNA follows: TGTGCCACCAACCCGGACAGGGTCTTCAATCAGCCCCAGCATTTT. As protein: CATNPDRVFNQPQHF.

This clonotype has at least ten counts. The chain carries TRBV18 and TRBJ2-7; 7 nucleotides align to TRBD2. J gave up 0 bases and V 1 base, and 3 bases lay outside the gene matches. From germline, CDR1 is KGHSH and CDR2 LQKENI. This CDR3 is built from 15 residues. The CDR3 coding sequence is TGTGCCAGCTCACCACAATCTAGCGGCTCCTACGAGCAGTACTTC. It yields the protein CASSPQSSGSYEQYF.

The J gene is TRBJ2-1, the V gene TRBV11-2; no clear D gene. Germline V lookup: CDR1 SGHAT, CDR2 FQNNGV. V was trimmed by 0 bases and J by 3 bases, leaving 24 bases between them. This CDR3 is 20 amino acids long. This CDR3 is CASSLDQYPEEGWIYNEQFF. The CDR3 nucleotides read TGTGCCAGCAGCTTAGATCAATACCCGGAAGAAGGATGGATCTACAATGAGCAGTTCTTC.

This clonotype showed up just a few times. The genes are TRBV4-1 and TRBJ1-4, with unresolved D. V was cut by 1 base and J by 0 bases, with 9 bases left in between. The germline V gene has CDR1 MGHRA and CDR2 YSYEKL. The CDR3 spans 16 residues. The chain's CDR3 is CASSQVAIPTNEKLFF. CDR3 sequence (DNA): TGCGCCAGCAGCCAAGTTGCTATACCAACTAATGAAAAACTGTTTTTT.

The chain joins TRBV20-1 to TRBJ1-3; D is perhaps TRBD1 (6 bases). Trimming left V 4 bases short and J 0 bases short, with 16 bases between. Germline V gives CDR1 DFQATT, CDR2 SNEGSKA (reference sequence). The CDR3 covers 16 residues. The CDR3 DNA sequence: TGCAGTGCTACCGGGACACCCTCATACTCTGGAAACACCATATATTTT. Translated: CSATGTPSYSGNTIYF.

This clonotype occurred a few times. This chain uses TRBV20-1 with TRBJ2-7; 11 bases are shared with TRBD2. The CDR3 loop spans 16 amino acids. V shed 0 bases, J shed 2 bases, and the junction held 6 bases outside the gene matches. The germline gives CDR1 DFQATT, CDR2 SNEGSKA (reference sequence). The CDR3 loop reads CSARDIISGGAYEQYF. CDR3 coding DNA: TGCAGTGCTAGAGATATTATTAGCGGGGGGGCCTACGAGCAGTACTTC.

This clonotype was recorded at least ten times. This chain connects TRBV6-2 or TRBV6-3 to TRBJ2-2; weak D call: TRBD1 (6 bases). Germline-derived CDR1 and CDR2 are MNHEY and SVGEGT. CDR3 length: 13 amino acids. V lost 4 bases, J lost 6 bases, and 9 bases lay in between. CDR3 sequence (DNA): TGTGCCAGCAGTTCAGGGGATCCCGGGGAGCTGTTTTTT. Translating gives CASSSGDPGELFF.